This T cell receptor beta chain stems from a study of cytomegalovirus exposure and HLA in healthy donors. V was trimmed by 1 base and J by 1 base, leaving 10 bases between them. The length of the CDR3 is 15 residues. Germline CDR1 SGHVS, CDR2 FQNEAQ. A remark on this clone: The target antigen is unknown.

Overall study results and limits: Upon later analysis, HLA-associated TCR beta chains proved more clonally expanded than other, equally common chains. There were a few CMV-associated chains whose specificity for CMV antigens was confirmed in vitro.

The PCR was carried out with 60 Vbeta primers and 13 Jbeta primers. Repertoires were generated with immunoSEQ multiplex PCR, while TCRdb's copy carries only in-frame clones and drops some. There are 85,000 to 120,000 clones in the sample; 82% occur only once, and approximately 1.5% lies in the top ten. The sequence was collected from a middle-aged man in good health and CMV-seronegative. The chain couples TRBV7-8 to TRBJ1-2; D unresolved. The sequencing input was PBMCs. The CDR3 sequence: CASSLGPVHNYGYTF. The CDR3 nucleotides are TGTGCCAGCAGCTTAGGGCCAGTTCATAACTATGGCTACACCTTC.